Below are 24 T cell receptor beta chains sequenced from a single sample in a study of blood T cell repertoires in COVID-19. The table came from immunoSEQ multiplex PCR; TCRdb's copy has only in-frame clones and leaves some out. The repertoire includes 140,000 to 150,000 clones, around 90% of them detected once, and nearly 0.95% sits in the top ten. The sequenced sample consisted of peripheral blood. All receptors come from a woman between 50 and 59 years old with acute or convalescent COVID-19.

This chain joins TRBV5-6 and TRBJ2-7, with TRBD1 matching 7 bases. Trimming removed 0 bases from V and 2 bases from J; junction bases left unmatched: 5. The CDR3 runs to 15 residues. Germline lookup yields CDR1 SGHDT and CDR2 YYEEEE. CDR3 loop: CASSLGNRGPYEQYF. The CDR3 DNA sequence: TGTGCCAGCAGCTTGGGGAACAGGGGCCCCTACGAGCAGTACTTC.

In this sample, this clone turned up a few times. The chain links TRBV6-5 to TRBJ1-5; 7 bases are shared with TRBD1. The trim removed 6 bases at V and 4 bases at J, leaving 0 bases unmatched. CDR3 length: 12 amino acids. From germline, CDR1 is MNHEY and CDR2 SVGAGI. CDR3 sequence reads: CASRQGNQPQHF. The CDR3 DNA reads as TGTGCCAGCAGACAGGGGAATCAGCCCCAGCATTTT.

In this sample, this clone turned up a few times. V is TRBV7-8 and J is TRBJ2-7; possibly TRBD1 for D (5 bases). With 3 bases removed from V and 3 bases from J, the gap between germline ends came to 9 bases. Germline CDR1 is SGHVS and CDR2 is FQNEAQ. The CDR3 runs 13 residues. The CDR3 protein is CASSLGRDYEQYF. The DNA of the CDR3 is TGTGCCAGCAGCTTGGGCAGGGACTACGAGCAGTACTTC.

The chain employs TRBV7-2 and TRBJ2-1, with 8 bases matching TRBD1. In germline, CDR1 is SGHTA, CDR2 FQGNSA. This CDR3 is 16 amino acids long. V lost 5 bases, J lost 5 bases, and 11 bases stayed unmatched. CDR3 protein: CASSLGDRQINNEQFF. CDR3 DNA sequence: TGTGCCAGCAGCCTAGGGGACAGGCAGATTAACAATGAGCAGTTCTTC.

The chain couples TRBV11-3 to TRBJ2-5, with D uncertain. Trimming removed 5 bases at V and 2 bases at J, with 6 bases between. The length of the CDR3 is 12 residues. Germline-derived CDR1 and CDR2 are SGHNT and YENEEA. The CDR3 reads CASSPEQETQYF. The CDR3 DNA reads as TGTGCCAGCAGCCCGGAGCAAGAGACCCAGTACTTC.

This rearrangement joins TRBV5-1 to TRBJ1-2; 8 bases line up with TRBD1. Germline CDR1 and CDR2: SGHRS and YFSETQ. This CDR3 comprises 16 residues. The V gene end was trimmed by 0 bases and the J gene end by 2 bases; junction bases not matched to a gene: 6. CDR3 sequence: CASSLEGRGLNYGYTF. The CDR3 bases are TGCGCCAGCAGCTTGGAGGGCAGGGGGCTGAACTATGGCTACACCTTC.

The chain carries TRBV5-1 and TRBJ1-1; the D gene is possibly TRBD1 (5 bases). V lost 0 bases, J lost 7 bases, and 16 bases lay in between. Germline values: CDR1 SGHRS, CDR2 YFSETQ. This CDR3 has 15 residues. The CDR3 reads CASSLVFSGGNEAFF. CDR3 DNA: TGCGCCAGCAGCTTGGTCTTTTCGGGGGGGAATGAAGCTTTCTTT.

The chain has TRBV5-1 and TRBJ2-1, with 10 positions matching TRBD2. Losses at the gene ends were 3 bases for V and 3 bases for J; bases not matched to a gene: 3. The length of the CDR3 is 15 residues. Per germline, CDR1 SGHRS and CDR2 YFSETQ. CDR3 DNA: TGCGCCAGCAGCTCTGGACTAGCGGACTACAATGAGCAGTTCTTC. Translating it yields CASSSGLADYNEQFF. The whole variable domain, remainder taken from reference TRBV5-1 and TRBJ2-1, is KAGVTQTPRYLIKTRGQQVTLSCSPISGHRSVSWYQQTPGQGLQFLFEYFSETQRNKGNFPGRFSGRQFSNSRSEMNVSTLELGDSALYLCASSSGLADYNEQFFGPGTRLTVL.

CDR3 DNA: TGTGCCAGCAGTGAACAGGGATATCAGCCCCAGCATTTT. This translates into CASSEQGYQPQHF. This chain connects TRBV6-1 to TRBJ1-5; D is possibly TRBD1 (5 bases). The CDR3 length is 13 residues. Germline-derived CDR1 and CDR2 are MNHNS and SASEGT. The V gene lost 2 bases and the J gene lost 5 bases, with 7 bases spanning the gap.

The rearrangement uses TRBV6-6 and TRBJ2-3; D may be TRBD2 (6 bases). The CDR3 extends over 14 amino acids. Per germline, CDR1 MNHNY and CDR2 SVGAGI (reference sequence). Trimming removed 3 bases at V and 5 bases at J, with 12 bases between. The CDR3 region has the DNA TGTGCCAGCAGTTATGGGGGGAACGGAGATACGCAGTATTTT. Translating gives CASSYGGNGDTQYF.

This rearrangement joins TRBV10-3 to TRBJ2-3; 9 bases are a match to TRBD2. Germline V gene sequence: CDR1 ENHRY, CDR2 SYGVKD. J was trimmed by 2 bases and V by 6 bases; bases with no gene match: 9. The CDR3 consists of 16 residues. CDR3 nucleotides: TGTGCCATCAGCCCCGGGACTAGCTTGCCCACAGATACGCAGTATTTT. Translated, it gives CAISPGTSLPTDTQYF.

The chain is built from TRBV11-2 and TRBJ2-5, with 7 bases identical to TRBD1. Germline trimming cut 5 bases from V and 4 bases from J; bases unmatched to any gene: 4. The CDR3 totals 13 residues. Germline-derived CDR1 and CDR2 are SGHAT and FQNNGV. The CDR3, as DNA: TGTGCCAGCAGCCAGGGGGTGTCAGAGACCCAGTACTTC. The encoded protein is CASSQGVSETQYF.

The chain uses TRBV7-6 and TRBJ1-5; no clear D. Between the trimmed V and J ends, which lost 1 base and 0 bases, there was a span of 7 bases. The CDR3 length is 15 residues. Germline V gives CDR1 SGHVS, CDR2 FNYEAQ. CDR3 sequence: CASSLVGDSNQPQHF. The CDR3 DNA follows: TGTGCCAGCAGCTTAGTCGGGGATAGCAATCAGCCCCAGCATTTT.

The chain uses TRBV9 and TRBJ1-4; D uncertain. The CDR3 extends over 14 amino acids. Trimming removed 4 bases at V and 7 bases at J, with 14 bases between. In germline, CDR1 is SGDLS, CDR2 YYNGEE. The CDR3 coding sequence is TGTGCCAGCAGCCCGTACTTGGGAGGTGAAAAACTGTTTTTT. It translates to CASSPYLGGEKLFF.

The chain recombines TRBV6-6 with TRBJ2-7, with D tentatively TRBD1 (5 bases). Germline loops: CDR1 MNHNY, CDR2 SVGAGI (reference sequence). The CDR3 consists of 16 residues. Trimming pared 5 bases from V and 0 bases from J, leaving 17 bases between. The CDR3 protein is CASSPRGAGHSYEQYF. As DNA, the CDR3 is TGTGCCAGCAGTCCCCGTGGGGCAGGGCACTCCTACGAGCAGTACTTC.

The V gene is TRBV9, the J gene TRBJ2-3; D may be TRBD2 (6 bases). V gave up 0 bases and J gave up 5 bases, with 16 bases separating them. This CDR3 comprises 16 residues. In germline, CDR1 is SGDLS, CDR2 YYNGEE. The chain's CDR3 is CASSVAVGRGGDTQYF. The CDR3 bases are TGTGCCAGCAGCGTAGCGGTCGGGCGGGGAGGAGATACGCAGTATTTT.

This clone was detected a few times. The chain couples TRBV7-6 to TRBJ2-1; weak D call: TRBD2 (5 bases). CDR1 is SGHVS, CDR2 FNYEAQ, per germline. CDR3 length: 17 amino acids. Trimming left V 5 bases short and J 0 bases short, with 17 bases between. This chain's CDR3 is CASSPSRGLYSYNEQFF. The CDR3 DNA reads TGTGCCAGCAGCCCTAGCCGCGGGTTATACTCCTACAATGAGCAGTTCTTC.

The chain has TRBV30 and TRBJ1-5; unclear D gene. The germline V gene has CDR1 GTSNPN and CDR2 SVGIG (reference sequence). CDR3 size: 15 residues. Trimming took 2 bases from V and 1 from J, leaving 12 bases between them. Here the CDR3 DNA reads TGTGCCTGGAGTAGCCGGGAGGGAAGCAATCAGCCCCAGCATTTT. Translation gives CAWSSREGSNQPQHF. The variable domain in full, with the rest retrieved from reference TRBV30 and TRBJ1-5, is SQTIHQWPATLVQPVGSPLSLECTVEGTSNPNLYWYRQAAGRGLQLLFYSVGIGQISSEVPQNLSASRPQDRQFILSSKKLLLSDSGFYLCAWSSREGSNQPQHFGDGTRLSIL.

V is TRBV30 and J is TRBJ2-7; 9 bases fit TRBD2. The CDR3 loop spans 13 amino acids. V lost 7 bases, J lost 1 base, and 5 bases stayed unmatched. Per germline, CDR1 GTSNPN and CDR2 SVGIG (reference sequence). The CDR3 spells CASKREASYEQYF. In nucleotides, the CDR3 is TGTGCCTCTAAGCGGGAGGCATCCTACGAGCAGTACTTC.

The V and J genes are TRBV5-4 and TRBJ2-3, with D perhaps matching TRBD2 (7 bases). The CDR3 is 15 residues long. V dropped 0 bases and J dropped 4 bases, with 12 bases sitting between them. The germline CDR1 and CDR2 sequences are SGHNT and YYREEE (reference sequence). In nucleotides, the CDR3 is TGTGCCAGCAGCTTGGGAGGGGGGGCCTCAGATACGCAGTATTTT. It specifies CASSLGGGASDTQYF.

The sample holds a few counts of this clone. The CDR3 sequence is CASSSGTSGRVGEQFF. CDR3 DNA sequence: TGTGCCAGCAGCTCCGGGACTAGCGGGAGGGTGGGTGAGCAGTTCTTC. The V call is TRBV5-6, the J call TRBJ2-1; 16 bases match TRBD2. Trimming at V came to 3 bases and at J to 9 bases, leaving 6 bases not matched to a gene. Per the germline V gene, CDR1 is SGHDT and CDR2 is YYEEEE. The CDR3 loop spans 16 amino acids.

This chain joins TRBV5-5 and TRBJ1-1, with D perhaps TRBD1 (5 bases). The CDR3 totals 13 residues. Trimming left V 4 bases short and J 6 bases short, with 13 bases between. In germline, CDR1 is SGHKS, CDR2 YYEKEE (reference sequence). CDR3 DNA: TGTGCCAGCAGCCTTTCATGGGGGGCTGAAGCTTTCTTT. Protein sequence: CASSLSWGAEAFF.

This clone appeared once. For the CDR3, the DNA is TGTGCCAGCAGCTTATCAGGCCAGAATAACTATGGCTACACCTTC. Translating it yields CASSLSGQNNYGYTF. The gene calls are TRBV7-8 and TRBJ1-2; no firm D call. Trimming cost V 2 bases and J 1 base, with 11 bases left between them. CDR3 size: 15 residues. Germline V gene data show CDR1 as SGHVS and CDR2 as FQNEAQ.

Here the CDR3 DNA reads TGTGCCAGCCTGAGGGACAGGGGAATAGATACGCAGTATTTT. This gives the protein CASLRDRGIDTQYF. The chain couples TRBV6-5 to TRBJ2-3; TRBD1 aligns across 10 bases. After removal of 8 bases from V and 5 bases from J, the junction contained 7 bases not matched to a gene. This CDR3 is 14 amino acids long. The germline V gene encodes CDR1 MNHEY and CDR2 SVGAGI.